The 5 T cell receptor beta chains given below trace back to one sample, sequenced in a study of blood T cells in healthy people across ages. Together with a sample-barcoded 5' primer, a J-beta primer mix was included in a second PCR lasting roughly 6 to 12 cycles. MiXCR, applied by TCRdb to the 5' RACE reads, yields one record per CDR3 protein. The sample has about 1 million distinct CDR3 sequences, over 35% seen once. The sample consisted of blood. The receptors originated from a woman aged 60-75 years in good health.

This clonotype was seen a few times. This chain connects TRBV5-6 to TRBJ1-4; TRBD1 agrees at 10 bases. The CDR3 loop spans 15 amino acids. V trimming: 3 bases; J trimming: 10 bases; junction bases outside the gene matches: 9. Germline values: CDR1 SGHDT, CDR2 YYEEEE. CDR3 amino acids: CASSSPPGQGRKLFF. The CDR3 DNA is TGTGCCAGCAGCTCCCCCCCGGGACAGGGGCGAAAACTGTTTTTT.

The V call is TRBV6-6, the J call TRBJ2-5; 7 nucleotides agree with TRBD2. The CDR3 contains 17 residues. The V gene end was trimmed by 5 bases and the J gene end by 3 bases; junction bases not matched to a gene: 15. Germline V lookup: CDR1 MNHNY, CDR2 SVGAGI (reference sequence). The DNA of the CDR3 is TGTGCCAGCAGTCCGCCGGGCGTCGCGGGAGAAAAAGAGACCCAGTACTTC. It translates to CASSPPGVAGEKETQYF.

This rearrangement joins TRBV5-1 to TRBJ2-5, with D unresolved. CDR1 is SGHRS, CDR2 YFSETQ, per germline. The CDR3 totals 15 residues. V lost 3 bases and J lost 1, with 13 bases in between. CDR3 loop: CASSYLTAGQETQYF. DNA of the CDR3: TGCGCCAGCAGCTACCTGACTGCTGGCCAAGAGACCCAGTACTTC.

V usage is TRBV5-1 and J usage is TRBJ2-5; 7 bases line up with TRBD2. The CDR3 runs to 18 residues. Germline V lookup: CDR1 SGHRS, CDR2 YFSETQ. V dropped 1 base and J dropped 11; count of bases not matched to a gene: 23. The DNA for the CDR3 is TGCGCCAGCAGCTTGTCTAGCGGAGCCCACCACCTCTACAATGAGCAGTACTTC. It is translated as CASSLSSGAHHLYNEQYF.

The chain links TRBV6-1 to TRBJ2-1; D might be TRBD1 (6 bases). CDR3 length: 17 residues. The germline V gene has CDR1 MNHNS and CDR2 SASEGT. Trimming cost V 1 base and J 1 base, with 14 bases left between them. The DNA of the CDR3 is TGTGCCAGCAGTGAAGGGCCCCAGGGGTGGTCCTACAATGAGCAGTTCTTC. Translating gives CASSEGPQGWSYNEQFF.